The 3 T cell receptor beta chains presented below share a single source sample, sequenced in a study of T cells in women clearing cervical HPV infection. Produced via immunoSEQ multiplex PCR; TCRdb's table is partial and in-frame only. This sample carries about 35,000 clones, with around 1.6% going to the ten biggest clones. The sample consisted of blood buffy coat. All receptors come from a woman aged 18-69 years with a cervical HPV16 infection that either progressed to CIN3+ or cleared (not recorded which).

Turning to this clone: Read data end 3 residues before the CDR3 end; the end is taken from the germline J gene. This chain joins TRBV18 and TRBJ2-2, with TRBD2 identical over 10 bases. After removal of 2 bases from V and 3 bases from J, the junction contained 6 bases not matched to a gene. The CDR3 is 17 residues long. Germline V gene lookup returns CDR1 KGHSH and CDR2 LQKENI. CDR3 DNA (partial): TGTGCCAGCTCACCATGGGCTAGCGGGAGCTACACCGGGGAG. This gives the protein CASSPWASGSYTGE. The CDR3, in full, reads CASSPWASGSYTGELFF.

Comments on this clone: The read falls 3 residues short of the CDR3 end, and the missing part is taken from the germline J gene. V gene TRBV5-1 combines with J gene TRBJ2-1; TRBD1 agrees at 9 bases. Trimming removed 3 bases from V and 5 bases from J; junction bases left unmatched: 6. The CDR3 is made up of 15 amino acids. From germline, CDR1 is SGHRS and CDR2 YFSETQ. The sequenced part of the CDR3 DNA is TGCGCCAGCAGCTGGGGGACAGGGAAGGACAATGAG. Translated: CASSWGTGKDNE. The full-length CDR3 reads as CASSWGTGKDNEQFF. The full variable domain, in which reference TRBV5-1 and TRBJ2-1 provide the parts outside the CDR3, is KAGVTQTPRYLIKTRGQQVTLSCSPISGHRSVSWYQQTPGQGLQFLFEYFSETQRNKGNFPGRFSGRQFSNSRSEMNVSTLELGDSALYLCASSWGTGKDNEQFFGPGTRLTVL.

Comment on this clone: Sequencing ends 3 residues short of the CDR3 end; the germline J gene provides the rest. This chain uses TRBV7-3 with TRBJ2-3; 9 bases line up with TRBD2. The length of the CDR3 is 15 residues. From germline, CDR1 is SGHTA and CDR2 FQGTGA. V lost 5 bases and J lost 0; bases outside the gene matches: 3. CDR3: CASSPTSGSTDTQYF. Partial CDR3 DNA: TGTGCCAGCAGCCCTACTAGCGGGAGCACAGATACG.